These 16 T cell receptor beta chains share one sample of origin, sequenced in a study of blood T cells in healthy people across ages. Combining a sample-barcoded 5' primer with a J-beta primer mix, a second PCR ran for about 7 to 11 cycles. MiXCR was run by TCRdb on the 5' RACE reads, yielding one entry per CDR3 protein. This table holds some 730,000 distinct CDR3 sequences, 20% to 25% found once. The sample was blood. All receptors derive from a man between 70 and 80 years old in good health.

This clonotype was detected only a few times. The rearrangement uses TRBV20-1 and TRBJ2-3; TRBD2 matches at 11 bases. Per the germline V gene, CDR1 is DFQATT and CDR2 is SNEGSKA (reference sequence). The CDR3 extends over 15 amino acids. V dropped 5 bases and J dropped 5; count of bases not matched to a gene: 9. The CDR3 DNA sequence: TGCAGTGCTGGACGCGTCGGGACTAGCGGAGATACGCAGTATTTT. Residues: CSAGRVGTSGDTQYF.

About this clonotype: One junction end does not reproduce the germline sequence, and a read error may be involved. The CDR3 spells CAGSPRGVGISYEQYF. CDR3 bases: TGTGCCGGCAGCCCACGAGGAGTGGGGATCTCCTACGAGCAGTACTTC. V usage is TRBV7-2 and J usage is TRBJ2-7; no firm D call. Looked up from germline, CDR1 is SGHTA and CDR2 is FQGNSA. This CDR3 is built from 16 residues.

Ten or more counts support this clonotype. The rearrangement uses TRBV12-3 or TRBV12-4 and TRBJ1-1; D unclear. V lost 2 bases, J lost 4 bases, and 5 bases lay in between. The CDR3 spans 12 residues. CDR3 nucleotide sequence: TGTGCCAGCAGTTTAAGGAGCACTGAAGCTTTCTTT. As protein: CASSLRSTEAFF.

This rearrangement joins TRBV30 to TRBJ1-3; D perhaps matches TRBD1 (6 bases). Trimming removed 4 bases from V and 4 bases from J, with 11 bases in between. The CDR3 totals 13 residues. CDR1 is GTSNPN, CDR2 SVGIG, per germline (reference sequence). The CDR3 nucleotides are TGTGCCTGGAACAGGGCCGAGGGAAACACCATATATTTT. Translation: CAWNRAEGNTIYF.

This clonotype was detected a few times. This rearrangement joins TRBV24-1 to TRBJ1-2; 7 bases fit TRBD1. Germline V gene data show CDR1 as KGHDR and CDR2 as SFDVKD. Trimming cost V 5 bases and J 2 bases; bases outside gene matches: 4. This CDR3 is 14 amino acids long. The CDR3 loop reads CATSGGQYNYGYTF. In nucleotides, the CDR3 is TGTGCCACCAGTGGGGGACAGTACAACTATGGCTACACCTTC.

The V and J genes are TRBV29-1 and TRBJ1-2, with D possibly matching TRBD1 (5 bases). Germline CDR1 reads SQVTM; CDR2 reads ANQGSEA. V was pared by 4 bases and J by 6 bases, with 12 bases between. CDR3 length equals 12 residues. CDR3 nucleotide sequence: TGCAGCGTTGGGGGCTTAGGGCATGGCTACACCTTC. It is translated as CSVGGLGHGYTF.

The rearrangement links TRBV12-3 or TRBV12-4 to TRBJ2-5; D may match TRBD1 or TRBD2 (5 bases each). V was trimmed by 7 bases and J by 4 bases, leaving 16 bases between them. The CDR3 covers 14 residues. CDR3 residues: CASTHRTGRETQYF. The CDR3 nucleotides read TGTGCCAGCACCCACAGGACGGGGCGAGAGACCCAGTACTTC.

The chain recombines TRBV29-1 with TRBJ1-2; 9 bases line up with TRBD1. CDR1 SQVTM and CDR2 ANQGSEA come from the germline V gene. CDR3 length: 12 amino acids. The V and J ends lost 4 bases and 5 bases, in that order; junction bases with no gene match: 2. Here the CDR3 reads CSVGGTGYGYTF. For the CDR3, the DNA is TGCAGCGTTGGAGGGACAGGGTATGGCTACACCTTC.

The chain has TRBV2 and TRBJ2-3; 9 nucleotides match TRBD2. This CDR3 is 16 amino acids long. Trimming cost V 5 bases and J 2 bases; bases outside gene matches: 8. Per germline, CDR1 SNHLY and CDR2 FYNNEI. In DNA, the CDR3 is TGTGCCAGCAGTAGCCAGCGGGGGGTCCTCACAGATACGCAGTATTTT. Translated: CASSSQRGVLTDTQYF.

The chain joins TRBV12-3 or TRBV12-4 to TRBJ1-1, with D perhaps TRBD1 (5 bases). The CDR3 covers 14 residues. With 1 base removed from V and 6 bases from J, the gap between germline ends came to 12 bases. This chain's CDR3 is CASSLGRDGAEAFF. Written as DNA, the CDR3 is TGTGCCAGCAGTTTAGGCAGGGACGGGGCTGAAGCTTTCTTT.

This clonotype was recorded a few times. The CDR3 protein is CASSPSLWGYRQETQYF. DNA of the CDR3: TGTGCCAGCAGCCCCTCATTGTGGGGATACCGACAAGAGACCCAGTACTTC. The V call is TRBV14, the J call TRBJ2-5; no definite D call. The V end was cut by 4 bases, the J end by 2 bases, with 20 bases between. CDR1 and CDR2 from the germline V gene are SGHDN and FVKESK. This CDR3 has 17 amino acids.

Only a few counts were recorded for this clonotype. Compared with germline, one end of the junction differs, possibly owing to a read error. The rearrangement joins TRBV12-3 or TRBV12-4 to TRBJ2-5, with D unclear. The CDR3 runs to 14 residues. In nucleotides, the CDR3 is TGTGCCAGCAGTTTCTCAGGCAGCCAAGAGGCCCAGTACTTC. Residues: CASSFSGSQEAQYF.

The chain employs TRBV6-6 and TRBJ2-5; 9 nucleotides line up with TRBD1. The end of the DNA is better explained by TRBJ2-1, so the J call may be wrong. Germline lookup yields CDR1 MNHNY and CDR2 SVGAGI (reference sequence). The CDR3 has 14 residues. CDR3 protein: CASRKQGARDEQFF. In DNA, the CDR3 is TGTGCCAGCAGAAAACAGGGGGCTCGTGATGAGCAGTTCTTC.

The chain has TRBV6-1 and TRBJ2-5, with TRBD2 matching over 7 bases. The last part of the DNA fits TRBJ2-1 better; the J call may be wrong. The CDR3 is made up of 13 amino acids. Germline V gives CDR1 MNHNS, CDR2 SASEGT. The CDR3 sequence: CASSEARGNEQFF. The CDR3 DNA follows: TGTGCCAGCAGTGAAGCGCGGGGGAATGAGCAGTTCTTC.

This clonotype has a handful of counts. CDR3 coding DNA: TGCGCCAGCAGCTTGACTAGCGGGGGGGCCCCTGGGGCCAACGTCCTGACTTTC. The encoded protein is CASSLTSGGAPGANVLTF. The chain recombines TRBV5-1 with TRBJ2-6, with 13 bases lining up with TRBD2. V was clipped by 1 base and J by 2 bases; unmatched bases: 3. The CDR3 consists of 18 residues. Germline V gene data show CDR1 as SGHRS and CDR2 as YFSETQ.

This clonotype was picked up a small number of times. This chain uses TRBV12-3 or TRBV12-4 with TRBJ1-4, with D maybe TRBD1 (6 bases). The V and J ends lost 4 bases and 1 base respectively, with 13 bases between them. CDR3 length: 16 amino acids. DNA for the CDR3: TGTGCCAGCAGTTATGAAAGGGGGGGAACTAATGAAAAACTGTTTTTT. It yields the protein CASSYERGGTNEKLFF.